Each of the 16 T cell receptor beta chains below was sequenced from the same sample in a study of blood T cell repertoires in COVID-19. The assay was immunoSEQ multiplex PCR, and TCRdb's table has in-frame clones only and misses some. This repertoire shows 380,000 or so clones, more than 70% found once; its top ten account for about 1.2%. Sequencing was done on a sample of peripheral blood. These receptors all stem from a man aged 35 to 55 with acute or convalescent COVID-19.

The V and J genes are TRBV5-1 and TRBJ2-7; 8 bases align to TRBD2. CDR3 size: 16 residues. Germline CDR1 SGHRS, CDR2 YFSETQ. J lost 1 base, V lost 0 bases, and 6 bases had no gene match. The CDR3 region has the DNA TGCGCCAGCAGCTTGGTACTAGCGGCGCCATCCTACGAGCAGTACTTC. Protein product: CASSLVLAAPSYEQYF.

This rearrangement joins TRBV6-6 to TRBJ1-1; TRBD1 agrees at 9 bases. CDR1 is MNHNY and CDR2 is SVGAGI in the germline V gene (reference sequence). J was trimmed by 5 bases and V by 2 bases; bases with no gene match: 6. This CDR3 is 15 amino acids long. CDR3 in amino acids: CASSYRGQGRTEAFF. DNA of the CDR3: TGTGCCAGCAGTTACCGGGGACAGGGCAGGACTGAAGCTTTCTTT.

V and J are TRBV4-1 and TRBJ1-1; D gene unclear. The CDR3 contains 16 residues. The germline V gene encodes CDR1 MGHRA and CDR2 YSYEKL. Trimming pared 2 bases from V and 0 bases from J, leaving 13 bases between. The CDR3 DNA is TGCGCCAGCAGCCAAAGGAGGCCGGGTATGAACACTGAAGCTTTCTTT. As protein: CASSQRRPGMNTEAFF.

This clone was picked up a small number of times. The V gene is TRBV7-9, the J gene TRBJ2-3; D gene ambiguous. The CDR3 has 13 residues. V gave up 5 bases and J gave up 1 base, with 7 bases separating them. Germline CDR1 and CDR2: SEHNR and FQNEAQ (reference sequence). Written as DNA, the CDR3 is TGTGCCAGCAGCCCAGTGCGCACAGATACGCAGTATTTT. It yields the protein CASSPVRTDTQYF. The entire variable domain, with the rest obtained from reference TRBV7-9 and TRBJ2-3, is as follows: DTGVSQNPRHKITKRGQNVTFRCDPISEHNRLYWYRQTLGQGPEFLTYFQNEAQLEKSRLLSDRFSAERPKGSFSTLEIQRTEQGDSAMYLCASSPVRTDTQYFGPGTRLTVL.

The V and J genes are TRBV27 and TRBJ1-5, with D maybe TRBD1 (5 bases). Trimming shortened V by 4 bases and J by 0 bases, and 13 bases separated the two germline ends. Germline CDR1 reads MNHEY; CDR2 reads SMNVEV (reference sequence). The CDR3 is 16 residues long. CDR3 DNA sequence: TGTGCCAGCAGTTGGGGCGGTCTCGATAGCAATCAGCCCCAGCATTTT. Its translation: CASSWGGLDSNQPQHF.

This chain joins TRBV6-6 and TRBJ2-7; 12 bases line up with TRBD2. V dropped 5 bases and J dropped 2; count of bases not matched to a gene: 13. CDR3 length: 18 residues. The germline V gene encodes CDR1 MNHNY and CDR2 SVGAGI (reference sequence). CDR3 amino acids: CASSPLGTSGGTTYEQYF. The DNA of the CDR3 is TGTGCCAGCAGTCCCTTGGGAACTAGCGGGGGGACCACCTACGAGCAGTACTTC.

The gene calls are TRBV14 and TRBJ1-1; the D is unclear. V lost 2 bases, J lost 0 bases, and 13 bases lay in between. Germline CDR1 reads SGHDN; CDR2 reads FVKESK. The CDR3 runs to 16 residues. As DNA, the CDR3 is TGTGCCAGCAGCCAAACCGGGTTTCCAATGAACACTGAAGCTTTCTTT. It specifies CASSQTGFPMNTEAFF.

V gene TRBV25-1 combines with J gene TRBJ1-1, with a weak D call TRBD1 (5 bases). V gave up 4 bases and J gave up 0 bases, with 9 bases separating them. Germline V gene data show CDR1 as MGHDK and CDR2 as SYGVNS. The CDR3 is made up of 14 amino acids. The CDR3: CASSVLGVNTEAFF. The CDR3 DNA follows: TGTGCCAGCAGTGTTTTAGGGGTGAACACTGAAGCTTTCTTT.

This clone was recorded at least ten times. The chain is built from TRBV5-1 and TRBJ1-2; no clear D. The CDR3 loop spans 15 amino acids. Germline lookup yields CDR1 SGHRS and CDR2 YFSETQ. V was shortened by 0 bases and J by 1 base, with 10 bases between the two germline ends. CDR3 region: CASSLEPGVNYGYTF. Here the CDR3 DNA reads TGCGCCAGCAGCTTGGAGCCTGGAGTTAACTATGGCTACACCTTC.

Only one count was recorded for this clone. The chain links TRBV30 to TRBJ2-1, with 12 bases that match TRBD2. The CDR3 covers 12 residues. Germline trimming cut 3 bases from V and 13 bases from J; bases unmatched to any gene: 4. Germline V gene lookup returns CDR1 GTSNPN and CDR2 SVGIG (reference sequence). For the CDR3, the DNA is TGTGCCTGGAGGCTAGCGGGGGGGAAACAGTTCTTC. Its translation is CAWRLAGGKQFF. The whole variable domain, remainder taken from reference TRBV30 and TRBJ2-1, is SQTIHQWPATLVQPVGSPLSLECTVEGTSNPNLYWYRQAAGRGLQLLFYSVGIGQISSEVPQNLSASRPQDRQFILSSKKLLLSDSGFYLCAWRLAGGKQFFGPGTRLTVL.

The V call is TRBV11-2, the J call TRBJ2-1, with D perhaps matching TRBD1 (6 bases). This CDR3 has 12 residues. V gave up 1 base and J gave up 14 bases, with 12 bases separating them. CDR1 is SGHAT, CDR2 FQNNGV, per germline. The CDR3: CASSLGGRRKFF. The CDR3 nucleotides are TGTGCCAGCAGCTTAGGGGGGCGTCGAAAGTTCTTC.

The chain has TRBV14 and TRBJ2-1, with TRBD1 matching 7 bases. CDR1 is SGHDN, CDR2 FVKESK, per germline. J was trimmed by 8 bases and V by 2 bases; bases with no gene match: 9. The CDR3 totals 15 residues. The CDR3 here is CASSQSTTGIHEQFF. The CDR3 bases are TGTGCCAGCAGCCAATCAACGACAGGGATCCATGAGCAGTTCTTC.

V gene TRBV5-4 combines with J gene TRBJ2-3, with 12 bases fitting TRBD2. The CDR3 sequence is 17 residues long. CDR1 SGHNT and CDR2 YYREEE come from the germline V gene (reference sequence). V lost 4 bases to trimming and J lost 0 bases; unmatched junction nucleotides: 6. CDR3 nucleotides: TGTGCCAGCAGCCCCGGACTAGCGGGGATTAGCACAGATACGCAGTATTTT. This sequence encodes CASSPGLAGISTDTQYF.

This clone was recorded once. The sample holds other DNA sequences that translate to the same CDR3. This chain links TRBV5-1 with TRBJ1-5; 11 nucleotides line up with TRBD1. CDR3 length: 14 residues. The germline V gene has CDR1 SGHRS and CDR2 YFSETQ. With 0 bases clipped from V and 7 bases from J, the junction kept 0 bases outside the gene matches. The chain's CDR3 is CASSLGTGGQPQHF. The CDR3 DNA sequence: TGCGCCAGCAGCTTGGGGACAGGGGGCCAGCCCCAGCATTTT.

The chain carries TRBV10-3 and TRBJ1-1; D call uncertain. CDR1 and CDR2 from the germline V gene are ENHRY and SYGVKD. The CDR3 loop spans 13 amino acids. V lost 7 bases, J lost 0 bases, and 9 bases lay in between. CDR3 DNA sequence: TGTGCCATCATCGAGAGCATGAACACTGAAGCTTTCTTT. Its protein is CAIIESMNTEAFF.

In its sample, this clone was seen a few times. The rearrangement links TRBV18 to TRBJ2-1; 8 bases align to TRBD1. The germline V gene has CDR1 KGHSH and CDR2 LQKENI. Trimming cost V 3 bases and J 8 bases; bases outside gene matches: 9. The CDR3 is 15 residues long. CDR3: CASSPGQGARDEQFF. The CDR3 region has the DNA TGTGCCAGCTCACCGGGGCAGGGGGCGAGGGATGAGCAGTTCTTC.